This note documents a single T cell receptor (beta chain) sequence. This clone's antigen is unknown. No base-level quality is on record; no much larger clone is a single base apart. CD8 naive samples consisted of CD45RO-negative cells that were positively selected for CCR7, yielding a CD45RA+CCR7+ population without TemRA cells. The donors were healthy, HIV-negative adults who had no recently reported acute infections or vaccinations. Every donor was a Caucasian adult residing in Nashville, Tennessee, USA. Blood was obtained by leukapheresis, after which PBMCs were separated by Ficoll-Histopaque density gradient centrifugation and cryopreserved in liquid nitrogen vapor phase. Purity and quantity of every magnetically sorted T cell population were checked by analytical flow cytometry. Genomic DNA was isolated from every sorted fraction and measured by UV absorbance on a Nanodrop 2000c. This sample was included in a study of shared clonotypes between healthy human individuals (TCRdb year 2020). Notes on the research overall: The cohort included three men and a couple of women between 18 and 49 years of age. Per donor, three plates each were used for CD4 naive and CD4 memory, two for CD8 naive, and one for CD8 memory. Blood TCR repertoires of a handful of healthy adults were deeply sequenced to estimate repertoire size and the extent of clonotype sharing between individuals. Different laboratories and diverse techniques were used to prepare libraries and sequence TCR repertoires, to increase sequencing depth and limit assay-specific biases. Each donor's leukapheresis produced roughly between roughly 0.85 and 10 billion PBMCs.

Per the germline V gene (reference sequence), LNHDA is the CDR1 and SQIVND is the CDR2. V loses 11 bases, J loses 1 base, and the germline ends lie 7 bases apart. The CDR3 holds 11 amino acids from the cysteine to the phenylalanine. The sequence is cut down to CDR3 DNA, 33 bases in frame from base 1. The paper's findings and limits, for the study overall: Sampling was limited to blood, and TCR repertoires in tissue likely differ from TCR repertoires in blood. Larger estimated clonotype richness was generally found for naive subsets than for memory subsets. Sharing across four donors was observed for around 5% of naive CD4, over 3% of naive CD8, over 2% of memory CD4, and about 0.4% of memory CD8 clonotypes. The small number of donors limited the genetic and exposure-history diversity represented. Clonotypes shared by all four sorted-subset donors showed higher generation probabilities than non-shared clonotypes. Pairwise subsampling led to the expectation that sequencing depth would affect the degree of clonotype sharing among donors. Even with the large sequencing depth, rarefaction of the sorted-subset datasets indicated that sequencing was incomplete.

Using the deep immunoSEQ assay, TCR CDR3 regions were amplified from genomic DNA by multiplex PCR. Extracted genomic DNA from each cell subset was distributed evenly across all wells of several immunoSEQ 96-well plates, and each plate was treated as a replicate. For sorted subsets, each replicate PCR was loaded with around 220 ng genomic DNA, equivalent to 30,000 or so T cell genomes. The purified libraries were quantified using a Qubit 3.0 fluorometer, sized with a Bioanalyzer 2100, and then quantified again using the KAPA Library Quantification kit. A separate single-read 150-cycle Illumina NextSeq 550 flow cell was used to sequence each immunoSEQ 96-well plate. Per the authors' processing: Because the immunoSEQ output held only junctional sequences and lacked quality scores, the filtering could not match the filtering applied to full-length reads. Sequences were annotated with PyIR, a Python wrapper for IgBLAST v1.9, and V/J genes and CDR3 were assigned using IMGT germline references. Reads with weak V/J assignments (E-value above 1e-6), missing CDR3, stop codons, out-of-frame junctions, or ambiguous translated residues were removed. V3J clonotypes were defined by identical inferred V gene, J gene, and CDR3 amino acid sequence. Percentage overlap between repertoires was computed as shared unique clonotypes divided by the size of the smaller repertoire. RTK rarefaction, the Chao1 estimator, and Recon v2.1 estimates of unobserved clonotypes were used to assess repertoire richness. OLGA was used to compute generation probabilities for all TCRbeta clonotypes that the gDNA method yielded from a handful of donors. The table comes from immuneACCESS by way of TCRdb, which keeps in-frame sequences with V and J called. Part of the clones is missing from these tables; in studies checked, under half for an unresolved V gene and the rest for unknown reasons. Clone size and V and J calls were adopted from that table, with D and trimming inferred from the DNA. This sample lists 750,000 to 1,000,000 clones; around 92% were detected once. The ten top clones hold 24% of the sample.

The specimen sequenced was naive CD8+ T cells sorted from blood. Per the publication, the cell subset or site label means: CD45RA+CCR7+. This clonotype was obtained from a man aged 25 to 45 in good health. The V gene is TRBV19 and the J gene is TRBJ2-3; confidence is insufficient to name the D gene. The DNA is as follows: TGTGCCTGCGGTGGCACAGATACGCAGTATTTT. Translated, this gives CACGGTDTQYF. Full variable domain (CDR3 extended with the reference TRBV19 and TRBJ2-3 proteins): DGGITQSPKYLFRKEGQNVTLSCEQNLNHDAMYWYRQDPGQGLRLIYYSQIVNDFQKGDIAEGYSVSREKKESFPLTVTSAQKNPTAFYLCACGGTDTQYFGPGTRLTVL.